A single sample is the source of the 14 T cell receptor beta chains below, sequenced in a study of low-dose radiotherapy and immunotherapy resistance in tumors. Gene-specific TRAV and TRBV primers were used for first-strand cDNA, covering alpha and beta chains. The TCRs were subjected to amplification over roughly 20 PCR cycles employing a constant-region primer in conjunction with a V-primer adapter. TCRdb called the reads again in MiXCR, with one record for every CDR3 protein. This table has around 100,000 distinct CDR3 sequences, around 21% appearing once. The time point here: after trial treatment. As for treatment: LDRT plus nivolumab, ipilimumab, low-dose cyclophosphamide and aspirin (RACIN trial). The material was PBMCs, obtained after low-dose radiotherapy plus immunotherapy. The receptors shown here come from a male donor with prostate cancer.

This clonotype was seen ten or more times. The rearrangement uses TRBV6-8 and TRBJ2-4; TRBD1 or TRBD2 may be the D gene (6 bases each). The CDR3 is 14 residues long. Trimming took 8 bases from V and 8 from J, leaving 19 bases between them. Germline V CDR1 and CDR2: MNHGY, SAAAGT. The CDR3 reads CASSLLEGGDIQYF. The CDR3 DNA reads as TGTGCCAGCTCGCTACTTGAGGGGGGAGACATTCAGTACTTC.

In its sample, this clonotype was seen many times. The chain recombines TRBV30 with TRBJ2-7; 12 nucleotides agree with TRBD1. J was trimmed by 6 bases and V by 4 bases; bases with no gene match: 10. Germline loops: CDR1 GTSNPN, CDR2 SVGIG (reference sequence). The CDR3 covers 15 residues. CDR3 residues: CAWTRDRGRKGEQYF. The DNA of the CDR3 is TGTGCCTGGACCCGGGACAGGGGGCGAAAAGGCGAGCAGTACTTC.

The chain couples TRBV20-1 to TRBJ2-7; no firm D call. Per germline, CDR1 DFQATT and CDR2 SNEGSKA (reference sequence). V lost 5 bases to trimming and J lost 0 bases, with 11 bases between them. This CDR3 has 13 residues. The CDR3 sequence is CSAGGQDSYEQYF. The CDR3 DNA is TGCAGTGCTGGTGGGCAGGACTCCTACGAGCAGTACTTC.

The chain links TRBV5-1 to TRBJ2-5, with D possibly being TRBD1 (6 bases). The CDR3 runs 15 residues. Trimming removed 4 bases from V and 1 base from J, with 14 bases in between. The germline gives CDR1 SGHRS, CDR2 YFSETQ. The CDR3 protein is CASSRLTGSQETQYF. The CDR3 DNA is TGCGCCAGCAGCAGACTGACAGGTTCCCAAGAGACCCAGTACTTC.

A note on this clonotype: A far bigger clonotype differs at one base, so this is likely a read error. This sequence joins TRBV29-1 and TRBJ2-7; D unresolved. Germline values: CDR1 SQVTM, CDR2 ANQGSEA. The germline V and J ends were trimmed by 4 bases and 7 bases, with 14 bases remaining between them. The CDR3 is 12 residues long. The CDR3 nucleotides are TGCAGCGTTGTGGGTCGGCGCAATGAGCAGTACTTC. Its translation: CSVVGRRNEQYF.

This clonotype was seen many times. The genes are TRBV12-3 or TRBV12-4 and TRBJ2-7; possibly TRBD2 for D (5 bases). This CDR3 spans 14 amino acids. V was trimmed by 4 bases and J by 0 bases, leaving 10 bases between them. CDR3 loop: CASSWTRTSYEQYF. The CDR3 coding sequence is TGTGCCAGCAGTTGGACTCGCACCTCCTACGAGCAGTACTTC.

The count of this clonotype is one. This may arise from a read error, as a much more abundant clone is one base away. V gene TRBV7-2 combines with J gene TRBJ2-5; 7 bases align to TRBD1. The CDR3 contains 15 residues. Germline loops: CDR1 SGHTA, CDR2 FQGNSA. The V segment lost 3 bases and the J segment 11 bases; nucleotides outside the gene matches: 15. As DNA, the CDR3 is TGTGCCAGCAGCTTCCCAGGGGGATCCTACAATGAGCAGTACTTC. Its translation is CASSFPGGSYNEQYF.

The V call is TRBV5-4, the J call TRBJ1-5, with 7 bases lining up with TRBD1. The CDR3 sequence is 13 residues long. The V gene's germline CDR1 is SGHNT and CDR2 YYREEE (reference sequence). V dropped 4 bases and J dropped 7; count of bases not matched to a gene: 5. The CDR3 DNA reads TGTGCCAGCAGCATACAGGGGTACCAGCCCCAGCATTTT. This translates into CASSIQGYQPQHF.

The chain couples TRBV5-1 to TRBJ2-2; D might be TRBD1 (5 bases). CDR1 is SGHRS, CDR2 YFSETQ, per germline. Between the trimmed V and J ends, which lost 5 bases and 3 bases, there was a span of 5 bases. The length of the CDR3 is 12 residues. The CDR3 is CASRGDTGELFF. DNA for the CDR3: TGCGCCAGCAGAGGGGACACCGGGGAGCTGTTTTTT. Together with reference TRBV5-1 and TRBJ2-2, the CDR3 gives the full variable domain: KAGVTQTPRYLIKTRGQQVTLSCSPISGHRSVSWYQQTPGQGLQFLFEYFSETQRNKGNFPGRFSGRQFSNSRSEMNVSTLELGDSALYLCASRGDTGELFFGEGSRLTVL.

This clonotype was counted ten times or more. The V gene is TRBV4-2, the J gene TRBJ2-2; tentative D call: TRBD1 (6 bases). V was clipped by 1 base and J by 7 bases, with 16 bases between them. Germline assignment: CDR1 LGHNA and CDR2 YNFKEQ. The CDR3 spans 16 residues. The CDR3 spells CASSQARQGKNGELFF. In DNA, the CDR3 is TGTGCCAGCAGCCAAGCGAGGCAGGGGAAAAACGGGGAGCTGTTTTTT.

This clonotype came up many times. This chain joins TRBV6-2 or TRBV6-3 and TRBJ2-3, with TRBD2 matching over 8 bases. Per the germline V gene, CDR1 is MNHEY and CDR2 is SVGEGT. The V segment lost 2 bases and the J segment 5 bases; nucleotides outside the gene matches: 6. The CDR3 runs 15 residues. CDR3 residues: CASSYPGGAIDTQYF. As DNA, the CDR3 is TGTGCCAGCAGTTACCCCGGGGGGGCAATAGATACGCAGTATTTT.

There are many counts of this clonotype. CDR3 sequence reads: CASNAGTGVTDTQYF. As DNA, the CDR3 is TGTGCCAGCAATGCAGGGACAGGGGTGACAGATACGCAGTATTTT. The genes are TRBV12-3 or TRBV12-4 and TRBJ2-3; TRBD1 aligns across 10 bases. The CDR3 length is 15 residues. V shed 7 bases, J shed 3 bases, and the junction held 7 bases outside the gene matches.

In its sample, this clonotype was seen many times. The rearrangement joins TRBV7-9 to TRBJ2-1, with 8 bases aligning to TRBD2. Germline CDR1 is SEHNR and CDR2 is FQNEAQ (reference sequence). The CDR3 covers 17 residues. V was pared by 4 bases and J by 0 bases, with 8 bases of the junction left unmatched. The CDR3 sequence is CASSSPMRGVSYNEQFF. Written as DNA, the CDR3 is TGTGCCAGCAGCTCCCCCATGCGGGGGGTCTCCTACAATGAGCAGTTCTTC.

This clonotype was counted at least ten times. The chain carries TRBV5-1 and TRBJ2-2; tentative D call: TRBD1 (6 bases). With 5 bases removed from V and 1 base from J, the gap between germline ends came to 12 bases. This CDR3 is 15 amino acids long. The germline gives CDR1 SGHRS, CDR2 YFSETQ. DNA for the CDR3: TGCGCCAGCAGGGATGGACAGAGGAACACCGGGGAGCTGTTTTTT. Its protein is CASRDGQRNTGELFF.